The 26 T cell receptor beta chains reported below all come from one sample, sequenced in a study of blood T cells in healthy people across ages. Alongside a J-beta primer mix, a sample-barcoded 5' primer served in a second PCR lasting roughly 6 to 11 cycles. TCRdb redid the calling of the 5' RACE reads with MiXCR, one entry per CDR3 protein. The sample gives 600,000 to 800,000 distinct CDR3 sequences, approximately 52% of which show up once; approximately 15% is in the top ten. The sequenced material came from blood. These receptors were taken from a woman of 80 years or more in good health.

Ten or more counts support this clonotype. The V gene is TRBV7-2, the J gene TRBJ2-5, with D unclear. Trimming cost V 1 base and J 1 base, with 7 bases left between them. Germline lookup yields CDR1 SGHTA and CDR2 FQGNSA. This CDR3 contains 14 residues. CDR3 region: CASSLVGFQETQYF. In nucleotides, the CDR3 is TGTGCCAGCAGCTTAGTCGGCTTCCAAGAGACCCAGTACTTC. Full variable domain (rest looked up from reference TRBV7-2 and TRBJ2-5): GAGVSQSPSNKVTEKGKDVELRCDPISGHTALYWYRQSLGQGLEFLIYFQGNSAPDKSGLPSDRFSAERTGGSVSTLTIQRTQQEDSAVYLCASSLVGFQETQYFGPGTRLLVL.

This clonotype appeared a single time. The chain uses TRBV27 and TRBJ2-7; 8 bases are shared with TRBD1. The germline gives CDR1 MNHEY, CDR2 SMNVEV (reference sequence). This CDR3 has 17 residues. After removal of 10 bases from V and 4 bases from J, the junction contained 21 bases not matched to a gene. CDR3 loop: CAIIYPSGQEAPYEQYF. The CDR3 nucleotides are TGTGCCATCATCTACCCCTCGGGACAGGAGGCCCCATACGAGCAGTACTTC.

V gene TRBV6-2 or TRBV6-3 combines with J gene TRBJ1-1; D unclear. CDR1 and CDR2 (germline): MNHEY, SVGEGT. The CDR3 has 13 amino acids. The ends were cut back, 6 bases at V and 3 bases at J, with 11 bases in the middle. The CDR3 nucleotides read TGTGCCAGCAGACTGGACTCATACACTGAAGCTTTCTTT. As protein: CASRLDSYTEAFF.

The chain joins TRBV12-3 or TRBV12-4 to TRBJ2-1; 10 bases are shared with TRBD2. The CDR3 extends over 15 amino acids. V lost 7 bases and J lost 6; bases outside the gene matches: 9. Here the CDR3 reads CASNFGTSAGNEQFF. CDR3 nucleotides: TGTGCCAGCAATTTTGGGACTAGCGCCGGCAATGAGCAGTTCTTC.

The sample holds many counts of this clonotype. This chain joins TRBV20-1 and TRBJ2-5; the match to TRBD1 covers 7 bases. The V and J ends lost 6 bases and 5 bases, in that order; junction bases with no gene match: 9. This CDR3 is 13 amino acids long. Germline values: CDR1 DFQATT, CDR2 SNEGSKA (reference sequence). The CDR3 loop is CSATNRGGETQYF. For the CDR3, the DNA is TGCAGTGCCACCAACAGGGGTGGGGAGACCCAGTACTTC.

Only a few counts were recorded for this clonotype. The CDR3 DNA sequence: TGTGCCAGCAGCTTACTAGCGGGGGCGGCGAATACGCAGTATTTT. It yields the protein CASSLLAGAANTQYF. The J gene is TRBJ2-3, the V gene TRBV7-3; 10 nucleotides match TRBD2. The J segment lost 7 bases and the V segment lost 2 bases, leaving 6 bases of the junction unmatched. Germline loops: CDR1 SGHTA, CDR2 FQGTGA. This CDR3 has 15 residues. Complete variable domain (other parts from reference TRBV7-3 and TRBJ2-3): GAGVSQTPSNKVTEKGKYVELRCDPISGHTALYWYRQSLGQGPEFLIYFQGTGAADDSGLPNDRFFAVRPEGSVSTLKIQRTERGDSAVYLCASSLLAGAANTQYFGPGTRLTVL.

This chain joins TRBV6-5 and TRBJ2-5; D remains unclear. Trimming removed 5 bases at V and 5 bases at J, with 15 bases between. Germline V gene sequence: CDR1 MNHEY, CDR2 SVGAGI. The CDR3 spans 14 residues. The CDR3, as DNA: TGTGCCAGCAGTACCCGTCTGGCGTCCGAGACCCAGTACTTC. The encoded protein is CASSTRLASETQYF.

The CDR3, as DNA: TGTGCCAGCGGAGGGGTGGCGGGAAACACAGATACGCAGTATTTT. Its protein is CASGGVAGNTDTQYF. The V gene is TRBV12-3 or TRBV12-4, the J gene TRBJ2-3, with D possibly matching TRBD2 (6 bases). The CDR3 is 15 residues long. The V end lost 8 bases, the J end lost 2 bases, and 17 bases lay between the germline ends.

The V call is TRBV5-5, the J call TRBJ1-5; no clear D. CDR3 length: 15 residues. Trimming stripped 4 bases from V and 1 base from J, with 12 bases between. CDR1 SGHKS and CDR2 YYEKEE come from the germline V gene (reference sequence). CDR3 sequence: CASSPMPESNQPQHF. CDR3 DNA sequence: TGTGCCAGCAGCCCGATGCCGGAGAGCAATCAGCCCCAGCATTTT. Combining the CDR3 with reference TRBV5-5 and TRBJ1-5 gives the whole variable domain DAGVTQSPTHLIKTRGQQVTLRCSPISGHKSVSWYQQVLGQGPQFIFQYYEKEERGRGNFPDRFSARQFPNYSSELNVNALLLGDSALYLCASSPMPESNQPQHFGDGTRLSIL.

About this clonotype: Just one base apart from a much larger clone, this may be a read error. The chain recombines TRBV10-3 with TRBJ2-1, with D perhaps matching TRBD2 (6 bases). This CDR3 comprises 16 residues. The ends were cut back, 8 bases at V and 5 bases at J, with 22 bases in the middle. Germline V CDR1 and CDR2: ENHRY, SYGVKD. The CDR3 DNA sequence: TGTGCCATCGGTCCCCTCGGGGTAGCGGAAAACAATGAGCAGTTCTTC. Its protein is CAIGPLGVAENNEQFF.

The chain couples TRBV29-1 to TRBJ2-7, with D hard to call. Germline CDR1 and CDR2: SQVTM and ANQGSEA. The CDR3 consists of 14 residues. V lost 4 bases and J 0 bases, leaving 13 bases between the germline ends. CDR3 coding DNA: TGCAGCGTTGGGCTGAGAAGTAGCTCCTACGAGCAGTACTTC. Amino acid sequence: CSVGLRSSSYEQYF.

On this clonotype itself: This sequence may be a read error, since a much larger clone differs from it by one base. This chain joins TRBV6-5 and TRBJ2-5, with TRBD1 matching over 8 bases. CDR3 length: 14 residues. CDR1 is MNHEY and CDR2 is SVGAGI in the germline V gene. Trimming removed 7 bases from V and 11 bases from J; junction bases left unmatched: 15. The CDR3 region is CASTFGQGWGQQYF. DNA for the CDR3: TGTGCCAGCACTTTCGGACAGGGTTGGGGCCAGCAGTACTTC.

Comments on this clonotype: Just one base apart from a much larger clone, this may be a read error. The rearrangement links TRBV6-6 to TRBJ2-5, with 7 bases lining up with TRBD1. Germline CDR1 MNHNY, CDR2 SVGAGI (reference sequence). CDR3 length equals 11 residues. Trimming cost V 8 bases and J 9 bases; bases outside gene matches: 6. CDR3 sequence (DNA): TGTGCCAGCGGTCTGACAGGGTCCCAGTACTTC. Protein product: CASGLTGSQYF.

This clonotype appeared a few times. The CDR3 reads CSVGKTSVETQYF. As DNA, the CDR3 is TGCAGCGTTGGAAAGACTAGCGTCGAGACCCAGTACTTC. The rearrangement links TRBV29-1 to TRBJ2-5; 8 bases match TRBD2. In germline, CDR1 is SQVTM, CDR2 ANQGSEA. V lost 4 bases to trimming and J lost 5 bases; unmatched junction nucleotides: 6. This CDR3 contains 13 residues.

This clonotype was counted many times. V and J are TRBV7-2 and TRBJ2-1; no definite D call. The CDR3 spans 12 residues. The V and J ends lost 5 bases and 5 bases respectively, with 7 bases between them. Looked up from germline, CDR1 is SGHTA and CDR2 is FQGNSA. The CDR3 DNA follows: TGTGCCAGCAGCCCTATCAACAATGAGCAGTTCTTC. It specifies CASSPINNEQFF.

The V call is TRBV5-4, the J call TRBJ2-2; no clear D gene. V dropped 6 bases and J dropped 7 bases, with 13 bases sitting between them. This CDR3 has 13 amino acids. CDR1 and CDR2 from the germline V gene are SGHNT and YYREEE (reference sequence). The CDR3 spells CASTSTLVGELFF. The CDR3 DNA sequence: TGTGCCAGCACTTCCACTCTGGTCGGGGAGCTGTTTTTT.

The table lists this clonotype with many counts. The chain recombines TRBV28 with TRBJ2-6, with D possibly being TRBD1 (5 bases). V was clipped by 2 bases and J by 4 bases, with 9 bases between them. Germline V gene sequence: CDR1 MDHEN, CDR2 SYDVKM. The CDR3 length is 15 residues. CDR3 DNA: TGTGCCAGCAGTTTACAGGACAACGGGGCCAACGTCCTGACTTTC. This encodes CASSLQDNGANVLTF.

The genes are TRBV7-2 and TRBJ2-1, with 10 bases that match TRBD2. This CDR3 contains 18 residues. V lost 2 bases to trimming and J lost 6 bases; unmatched junction nucleotides: 13. Germline V gives CDR1 SGHTA, CDR2 FQGNSA. The CDR3 nucleotides read TGTGCCAGCAGCTTACGCACTAGCGGGGCCCCCGGGGTCAATGAGCAGTTCTTC. This gives the protein CASSLRTSGAPGVNEQFF.

A few counts support this clonotype. The genes are TRBV7-3 and TRBJ1-5; no clear D gene. This CDR3 contains 13 residues. V dropped 1 base and J dropped 3 bases, with 4 bases sitting between them. Germline V lookup: CDR1 SGHTA, CDR2 FQGTGA. The CDR3 sequence is CASSLKPNQPQHF. CDR3 nucleotide sequence: TGTGCCAGCAGCTTAAAGCCCAATCAGCCCCAGCATTTT. Using reference TRBV7-3 and TRBJ1-5 for the parts outside the CDR3, the full variable domain is GAGVSQTPSNKVTEKGKYVELRCDPISGHTALYWYRQSLGQGPEFLIYFQGTGAADDSGLPNDRFFAVRPEGSVSTLKIQRTERGDSAVYLCASSLKPNQPQHFGDGTRLSIL.

At least ten counts were recorded for this clonotype. V is TRBV27 and J is TRBJ2-3; 9 bases map to TRBD2. Germline V CDR1 and CDR2: MNHEY, SMNVEV (reference sequence). V lost 3 bases, J lost 2 bases, and 9 bases stayed unmatched. There are 17 residues in the CDR3. CDR3 in DNA: TGTGCCAGCAGTTTGACCGCGGGGGGGACATTCACAGATACGCAGTATTTT. Translated: CASSLTAGGTFTDTQYF.

This sequence joins TRBV2 and TRBJ1-2; D uncertain. The CDR3 is made up of 11 amino acids. The V end lost 4 bases, the J end lost 6 bases, and 6 bases lay between the germline ends. Germline V CDR1 and CDR2: SNHLY, FYNNEI. The CDR3 nucleotides are TGTGCCAGCAGTGTTGGGGATGGCTACACCTTC. Its protein product is CASSVGDGYTF.

This sequence joins TRBV27 and TRBJ1-4, with no clear D. CDR1 MNHEY and CDR2 SMNVEV come from the germline V gene (reference sequence). With 5 bases removed from V and 8 bases from J, the gap between germline ends came to 21 bases. The CDR3 covers 16 residues. The DNA of the CDR3 is TGTGCCAGCAGTCCCTCCCGTGGGGTTGTGGAGGAAAAACTGTTTTTT. This translates into CASSPSRGVVEEKLFF.

The genes are TRBV21-1 and TRBJ2-1; the DNA was not compared with TRBD1, the D call given in the table. TRBV21-1 is reported as a pseudogene. The CDR3 covers 15 residues. CDR3: CASTMDSQADNEQLF. The CDR3 region has the DNA TGTGCCAGCACCATGGACAGCCAAGCCGACAATGAGCAGTTATTC.

This clonotype was picked up one time. This sequence may be a read error, since a much larger clone differs from it by one base. The chain combines TRBV27 with TRBJ2-7; D is ambiguous. The length of the CDR3 is 13 residues. Germline CDR1 is MNHEY and CDR2 is SMNVEV (reference sequence). V was shortened by 5 bases and J by 0 bases, with 8 bases between the two germline ends. DNA of the CDR3: TGTGCCAGCAGTGACGATGCCTCCTACGAGCAGTACTTC. Its protein product is CASSDDASYEQYF.

This clonotype appeared many times. J is TRBJ2-3 and V is TRBV4-1, with 8 bases aligning to TRBD1. CDR3 length: 20 amino acids. The junction had 18 bases not matched to a gene; V was cut back by 2 bases and J by 2 bases. The V gene's germline CDR1 is MGHRA and CDR2 YSYEKL. CDR3 residues: CASSQTPPEDRESLTDTQYF. In nucleotides, the CDR3 is TGCGCCAGCAGCCAAACCCCCCCGGAGGACAGGGAATCTCTCACAGATACGCAGTATTTT.

This clonotype was seen ten or more times. CDR3 region: CASSFRAVTDTQYF. DNA for the CDR3: TGCGCCAGCAGCTTCAGGGCGGTGACAGATACGCAGTATTTT. The chain recombines TRBV5-1 with TRBJ2-3; possible D gene TRBD1, 5 bases. The V gene lost 2 bases and the J gene lost 3 bases, with 10 bases spanning the gap. This CDR3 is 14 amino acids long. The germline V gene has CDR1 SGHRS and CDR2 YFSETQ.